The text below deals with one T cell receptor beta chain. Its antigen is as yet unknown. Reverse transcription of all isolated RNA meant that expressed TCRB transcripts were sequenced. TCRdb keeps only in-frame clones here, not all; method: immunoSEQ multiplex PCR. The sample shows approximately 250,000 clones, around 9.6% of them seen only once. Germline values: CDR1 SQVTM, CDR2 ANQGSEA. V gave up 3 bases and J gave up 0 bases; unmatched junction bases: 11. The CDR3 loop spans 17 amino acids. Purity exceeding 95% was reached by all sorted populations. This specimen belongs to a study of beta chain features in type 1 diabetes. Study results and limitations: A moderate, significant TCRB CDR3 shortening appeared in type 1 diabetes across four CD4+ subsets. In comparison with healthy donors, patients had naive, central memory and Treg TCRB repertoires that appeared more similar.

The sequencing sample was made of naive CD4+ T cells from blood. The clonotype comes from a woman younger than 35 in good health. J is TRBJ1-1 and V is TRBV29-1; TRBD1 agrees at 9 bases. Here the CDR3 DNA reads TGCAGCGTTGATGGAGTACAGGGGGCGGCAATGAACACTGAAGCTTTCTTT. Translating it yields CSVDGVQGAAMNTEAFF.